This T cell receptor beta chain was obtained from a study of blood T cells in healthy people across ages. For the second PCR, which ran for about 7 to 11 cycles, a sample-barcoded 5' primer and a J-beta primer mix were used. Tags on each cDNA molecule came from a template-switch adaptor with 12 random nucleotides. TCRdb independently ran MiXCR on the 5' RACE reads; one entry per CDR3 protein. Of around 1,500,000 distinct CDR3 sequences in the sample, roughly 45% were seen once. This clonotype was detected only a few times. V was pared by 5 bases and J by 4 bases, with 14 bases between. Germline V CDR1 and CDR2: SQVTM, ANQGSEA. The CDR3 totals 13 residues.

The sequencing sample was made of blood. The genes are TRBV29-1 and TRBJ2-5; D not resolved. The clonotype originates from a woman younger than 35 in good health. CDR3 loop: CSVLSQASETQYF. The DNA for the CDR3 is TGCAGCGTTTTGAGCCAGGCTTCAGAGACCCAGTACTTC.